A selection of T cell receptor beta chains follows, all from one sample in a study of T cell repertoires in cytomegalovirus infection. Their antigen targets remain unknown. TCRdb re-called the reads with MiXCR, one entry per CDR3 protein. The data contain 900,000 to 950,000 distinct CDR3 sequences, roughly 31% of them singletons. The sequenced sample was cultured CD8+ T cells from PBMCs, obtained from culture after CMV antigen stimulation. All receptors come from a human donor in good health (CMV status not recorded). Some clones in this sample may be carry-over from other donors' samples. Both conserved end residues are part of each CDR3. D genes are given only for firm matches. Not every row has a clone size; where given, it reads once, few, many or a size class.

CDR3 protein: CASSLPPRTYTDTQYF
CDR3 DNA: TGTGCCAGCAGTCTACCCCCCCGGACATACACAGATACGCAGTATTTT
V gene: TRBV28
clone size: .
J gene: TRBJ2-3
D gene: .

CDR3 protein: CASLNGRGCQPQHF
CDR3 DNA: TGTGCCAGCCTTAACGGCAGAGGATGTCAGCCCCAGCATTTT
V gene: TRBV7-9
clone size: .
J gene: TRBJ1-5
D gene: .

CDR3 protein: CASSIEERTDEKLFF
CDR3 DNA: TGTGCCAGTAGTATAGAGGAGCGAACAGATGAAAAACTGTTTTTT
V gene: TRBV19
clone size: few
J gene: TRBJ1-4
D gene: .

CDR3 protein: CASSWNGGGNEQFF
CDR3 DNA: TGTGCCAGCAGCTGGAATGGGGGGGGCAATGAGCAGTTCTTC
V gene: TRBV27
clone size: few
J gene: TRBJ2-1
D gene: TRBD2

CDR3 protein: CASSLNWPGAKNIQYF
CDR3 DNA: TGTGCCAGCAGCTTAAACTGGCCGGGGGCCAAAAACATTCAGTACTTC
V gene: TRBV7-8
clone size: many
J gene: TRBJ2-4
D gene: .

CDR3 protein: CAISPSSGTSVGELFF
CDR3 DNA: TGTGCCATCAGTCCCTCGTCCGGGACTAGTGTGGGGGAGCTGTTTTTT
V gene: TRBV10-3
clone size: few
J gene: TRBJ2-2
D gene: TRBD2

CDR3 protein: CASKGQGRSDTQYF
CDR3 DNA: TGTGCCAGCAAAGGACAGGGGAGATCGGATACGCAGTATTTT
V gene: TRBV6-2/TRBV6-3
clone size: .
J gene: TRBJ2-3
D gene: TRBD1

CDR3 protein: CASSQSDSLNSPLHF
CDR3 DNA: TGTGCCAGCAGCCAATCGGACAGCTTGAATTCACCCCTCCACTTT
V gene: TRBV5-5
clone size: once
J gene: TRBJ1-6
D gene: .

CDR3 protein: CASSITPGNNGYTF
CDR3 DNA: TGTGCCAGTAGTATAACACCAGGGAACAATGGCTACACCTTC
V gene: TRBV19
clone size: .
J gene: TRBJ1-2
D gene: .

CDR3 protein: CASSWVGDRGYTF
CDR3 DNA: TGTGCCAGCAGCTGGGTGGGGGACCGTGGCTACACCTTC
V gene: TRBV5-6
clone size: few
J gene: TRBJ1-2
D gene: .

CDR3 protein: CASRTSEKLFF
CDR3 DNA: TGTGCCAGCAGAACAAGTGAAAAACTGTTTTTT
V gene: TRBV12-3/TRBV12-4
clone size: few
J gene: TRBJ1-4
D gene: .

CDR3 protein: CASSPGTGDLFIDEQFF
CDR3 DNA: TGTGCCAGCAGTCCCGGGACAGGGGACCTGTTTATCGATGAGCAGTTCTTC
V gene: TRBV6-6
clone size: .
J gene: TRBJ2-1
D gene: TRBD1

CDR3 protein: CASSPGGLAGGPPKVTQYF
CDR3 DNA: TGCGCCAGCAGCCCCGGAGGACTAGCGGGGGGACCGCCCAAAGTGACCCAGTACTTC
V gene: TRBV4-1
clone size: .
J gene: TRBJ2-5
D gene: TRBD2

CDR3 protein: CASRPGLAGGVSYNEQFF
CDR3 DNA: TGTGCCAGCAGACCAGGACTAGCGGGGGGGGTATCCTACAATGAGCAGTTCTTC
V gene: TRBV12-3/TRBV12-4
clone size: .
J gene: TRBJ2-1
D gene: TRBD2

CDR3 protein: CASSVAGAEQFF
CDR3 DNA: TGTGCCAGCAGCGTCGCCGGGGCTGAGCAGTTCTTC
V gene: TRBV9
clone size: few
J gene: TRBJ2-1
D gene: .

CDR3 protein: CASSFDAGELFF
CDR3 DNA: TGTGCCAGCAGCTTTGACGCTGGCGAACTGTTTTTT
V gene: TRBV7-9
clone size: .
J gene: TRBJ1-4
D gene: .

CDR3 protein: CASSFIQSQQETQYF
CDR3 DNA: TGTGCCAGCAGCTTTATTCAAAGCCAACAAGAGACCCAGTACTTC
V gene: TRBV7-6
clone size: .
J gene: TRBJ2-5
D gene: .

CDR3 protein: CASSLPGQGYGYTF
CDR3 DNA: TGTGCCAGCAGCTTACCCGGACAGGGCTATGGCTACACCTTC
V gene: TRBV7-9
clone size: many
J gene: TRBJ1-2
D gene: TRBD1

CDR3 protein: CASSLLDSPLHF
CDR3 DNA: TGTGCCAGCAGCTTATTAGATTCACCCCTCCACTTT
V gene: TRBV7-2
clone size: many
J gene: TRBJ1-6
D gene: .

CDR3 protein: CASSASGAFGGNTIYF
CDR3 DNA: TGCGCCAGCAGTGCTTCCGGGGCCTTTGGAGGAAACACCATATATTTT
V gene: TRBV10-2
clone size: .
J gene: TRBJ1-3
D gene: .

CDR3 protein: CASSVGTLEEAFF
CDR3 DNA: TGTGCCAGCAGCGTCGGGACCCTCGAGGAAGCTTTCTTT
V gene: TRBV13
clone size: .
J gene: TRBJ1-1
D gene: .

CDR3 protein: CASTQGAETQYF
CDR3 DNA: TGTGCCAGCACCCAGGGGGCCGAGACCCAGTACTTC
V gene: TRBV12-3/TRBV12-4
clone size: .
J gene: TRBJ2-5
D gene: TRBD1

CDR3 protein: CASTLDRRGNQPQHF
CDR3 DNA: TGTGCCAGCACTTTGGACAGGAGGGGAAATCAGCCCCAGCATTTT
V gene: TRBV6-1
clone size: few
J gene: TRBJ1-5
D gene: TRBD1

CDR3 protein: CVVMSSTETQYF
CDR3 DNA: TGTGTGGTGATGTCAAGCACAGAGACCCAGTACTTC
V gene: TRBV7-8
clone size: .
J gene: TRBJ2-5
D gene: .

CDR3 protein: CASNAFDRGNSDTQYF
CDR3 DNA: TGCGCCAGCAACGCATTCGACAGGGGTAATTCAGATACGCAGTATTTT
V gene: TRBV4-1
clone size: .
J gene: TRBJ2-3
D gene: TRBD1

CDR3 protein: CASSRDSSNQPQHF
CDR3 DNA: TGTGCCAGCAGCAGGGATTCTAGCAATCAGCCCCAGCATTTT
V gene: TRBV7-9
clone size: few
J gene: TRBJ1-5
D gene: .

CDR3 protein: CASSFTPLGGLNEQFF
CDR3 DNA: TGTGCCAGCAGCTTTACCCCCCTGGGGGGGTTGAATGAGCAGTTCTTC
V gene: TRBV11-2
clone size: few
J gene: TRBJ2-1
D gene: TRBD2

CDR3 protein: CASSKTSGEDGELFF
CDR3 DNA: TGTGCCAGCTCGAAAACCAGCGGGGAGGACGGGGAGCTGTTTTTT
V gene: TRBV6-2/TRBV6-3
clone size: few
J gene: TRBJ2-2
D gene: TRBD2

CDR3 protein: CASSDGPVTGELFF
CDR3 DNA: TGTGCCAGCAGTGACGGACCCGTCACCGGGGAGCTGTTTTTT
V gene: TRBV2
clone size: .
J gene: TRBJ2-2
D gene: .

CDR3 protein: CSGGTSGYNEQFF
CDR3 DNA: TGCAGCGGTGGGACTAGCGGGTACAATGAGCAGTTCTTC
V gene: TRBV29-1
clone size: .
J gene: TRBJ2-1
D gene: TRBD2

CDR3 protein: CASSSPGTGLNEQFF
CDR3 DNA: TGTGCCAGCAGCTCGCCCGGGACAGGGTTAAATGAGCAGTTCTTC
V gene: TRBV5-5
clone size: few
J gene: TRBJ2-1
D gene: TRBD1

CDR3 protein: CASSQYTGTSSYNEQFF
CDR3 DNA: TGCGCCAGCAGCCAATACACCGGGACCTCCTCCTACAATGAGCAGTTCTTC
V gene: TRBV4-1
clone size: .
J gene: TRBJ2-1
D gene: .

CDR3 protein: CASRPRANGNTIYF
CDR3 DNA: TGTGCCAGCAGGCCCCGGGCCAATGGAAACACCATATATTTT
V gene: TRBV28
clone size: few
J gene: TRBJ1-3
D gene: .

CDR3 protein: CASGRQANSYNEQFF
CDR3 DNA: TGTGCCAGCGGCAGACAGGCCAACTCCTACAATGAGCAGTTCTTC
V gene: TRBV5-4
clone size: few
J gene: TRBJ2-1
D gene: .

CDR3 protein: CSVDDRQPIGYTF
CDR3 DNA: TGCAGCGTTGATGATCGGCAGCCGATCGGCTACACCTTC
V gene: TRBV29-1
clone size: .
J gene: TRBJ1-2
D gene: .

CDR3 protein: CASSLSWGYNQETQYF
CDR3 DNA: TGTGCCAGCAGCCTTAGCTGGGGGTACAACCAAGAGACCCAGTACTTC
V gene: TRBV12-3/TRBV12-4
clone size: few
J gene: TRBJ2-5
D gene: .

CDR3 protein: CASSLSVLDGLNTEAFF
CDR3 DNA: TGTGCCAGCAGTTTATCTGTTCTGGACGGACTAAACACTGAAGCTTTCTTT
V gene: TRBV27
clone size: .
J gene: TRBJ1-1
D gene: .

CDR3 protein: CASSPRVVQETQYF
CDR3 DNA: TGTGCCAGCAGTCCCCGGGTTGTCCAAGAGACCCAGTACTTC
V gene: TRBV6-1
clone size: .
J gene: TRBJ2-5
D gene: .

CDR3 protein: CASSLRGDTGELFF
CDR3 DNA: TGTGCCAGCAGCTTAAGGGGGGACACCGGGGAGCTGTTTTTT
V gene: TRBV7-2
clone size: many
J gene: TRBJ2-2
D gene: .

CDR3 protein: CASSLKDVTEAFF
CDR3 DNA: TGTGCCAGCAGCTTAAAAGATGTCACTGAAGCTTTCTTT
V gene: TRBV7-4
clone size: .
J gene: TRBJ1-1
D gene: .

CDR3 protein: CASSFNPGTVEAFF
CDR3 DNA: TGTGCCAGCAGTTTTAATCCCGGGACAGTTGAAGCTTTCTTT
V gene: TRBV6-6
clone size: .
J gene: TRBJ1-1
D gene: TRBD1

CDR3 protein: CASSFRDSHTGELFF
CDR3 DNA: TGTGCCAGCAGTTTTCGGGACTCTCACACCGGGGAGCTGTTTTTT
V gene: TRBV12-3/TRBV12-4
clone size: few
J gene: TRBJ2-2
D gene: .

CDR3 protein: CASSILTRDTYNEQFF
CDR3 DNA: TGTGCCAGTAGTATACTCACCCGGGACACTTACAATGAGCAGTTCTTC
V gene: TRBV19
clone size: .
J gene: TRBJ2-1
D gene: .

CDR3 protein: CASRLTSGGRLYNEQFF
CDR3 DNA: TGTGCCAGCCGACTTACTAGCGGGGGGCGTCTCTACAATGAGCAGTTCTTC
V gene: TRBV19
clone size: .
J gene: TRBJ2-1
D gene: TRBD2

CDR3 protein: CASSQDNFFPDTQYF
CDR3 DNA: TGTGCCAGCAGCCAGGACAACTTCTTCCCGGATACGCAGTATTTT
V gene: TRBV3-1
clone size: .
J gene: TRBJ2-3
D gene: .

CDR3 protein: CSASLANTGELFF
CDR3 DNA: TGCAGCGCTAGCTTGGCGAACACCGGGGAGCTGTTTTTT
V gene: TRBV29-1
clone size: few
J gene: TRBJ2-2
D gene: .

CDR3 protein: CASGPTGLDGYTF
CDR3 DNA: TGTGCTAGTGGGCCGACAGGGCTGGACGGCTACACCTTC
V gene: TRBV12-5
clone size: few
J gene: TRBJ1-2
D gene: TRBD1

CDR3 protein: CASSYSSVYTDTQYF
CDR3 DNA: TGTGCCAGCAGTTACTCGAGTGTCTACACAGATACGCAGTATTTT
V gene: TRBV6-5
clone size: few
J gene: TRBJ2-3
D gene: .

CDR3 protein: CAISNSGTGDYNEQFF
CDR3 DNA: TGTGCCATCAGTAACTCCGGGACAGGAGACTACAATGAGCAGTTCTTC
V gene: TRBV10-3
clone size: few
J gene: TRBJ2-1
D gene: TRBD1

CDR3 protein: CASSLGGRGLSNTGELFF
CDR3 DNA: TGTGCCAGCAGCTTAGGGGGCAGGGGGCTGTCGAACACCGGGGAGCTGTTTTTT
V gene: TRBV7-8
clone size: many
J gene: TRBJ2-2
D gene: TRBD1

CDR3 protein: CASSFPGGSNYGYTF
CDR3 DNA: TGTGCCAGCAGCTTCCCCGGGGGGTCTAACTATGGCTACACCTTC
V gene: TRBV7-2
clone size: many
J gene: TRBJ1-2
D gene: .

CDR3 protein: CASSQEGLTSGFTDTQYF
CDR3 DNA: TGTGCCAGCAGCCAAGAGGGGCTGACTAGCGGATTCACAGATACGCAGTATTTT
V gene: TRBV4-2
clone size: .
J gene: TRBJ2-3
D gene: TRBD2

CDR3 protein: CATSRDGALVNEQFF
CDR3 DNA: TGTGCCACCAGCAGAGATGGGGCCCTTGTTAATGAGCAGTTCTTC
V gene: TRBV15
clone size: .
J gene: TRBJ2-1
D gene: .